This TCR beta chain was documented in a study of technical replicates of blood from a few donors. J was trimmed by 5 bases and V by 3 bases; bases with no gene match: 10. The CDR3 totals 17 residues. Germline-derived CDR1 and CDR2 are SGHNT and YYREEE (reference sequence). The protocol was immunoSEQ multiplex PCR, while the TCRdb copy is restricted to in-frame clones and leaves out a portion. This sample carries 65,000 to 95,000 clones, roughly 98% of them seen once, and the ten largest clones take approximately 0.15%. This chain links TRBV5-4 with TRBJ2-3; 12 bases map to TRBD2. The clonotype was recovered from a human donor in good health. Sequencing was done on a sample of T cells isolated from PBMCs. The CDR3 loop is CASSSGLAGPTGDTQYF. CDR3 DNA: TGTGCCAGCAGCTCAGGACTAGCGGGACCAACCGGAGATACGCAGTATTTT.